This T cell receptor beta chain was recovered during a study of response to subunit inactivated influenza vaccine. Findings and caveats of the study: Few new T cells, the authors suggested, are recruited by each seasonal influenza vaccination.

TCRdb analysed the RT-PCR reads with MiXCR anew, one entry per CDR3 protein. This table has roughly 540,000 distinct CDR3 sequences, roughly 25% appearing once. The CDR3 is 12 residues long. The germline CDR1 and CDR2 sequences are SEHNR and FQNEAQ (reference sequence). This clonotype appeared a few times. Its antigen remains unidentified. One end of the junction does not line up with germline, which may come from a read error. This sample also belongs to another study, concerning T cells expressing NK-cell markers. This second report adds: Libraries used 5'RACE template switching adding universal primer site and UMIs. Sorted CD3+CD56-NKG2C+, CD3+CD56+NKG2C- and CD3+CD56+NKG2C+ T cells were the source of the TCR beta repertoires. Several experiments employed an anti-gamma-delta TCR antibody to confine sorting to alpha-beta TCR T cells. Also leading the CD3+CD56-NKG2C+ fraction in a handful of donors were these clonotypes.

The receptor was isolated from a man aged 45-60 years who received an inactivated influenza vaccine. The sample was CD4+ T cells sorted from PBMCs, taken about 12 days after vaccination. The chain couples TRBV7-9 to TRBJ1-1; perhaps TRBD1 as D (6 bases). CDR3 bases: TGTGCCAGCAGCTCCGGACAGACTGGAGCTTTCTTT. It specifies CASSSGQTGAFF.